This T cell receptor (beta chain) was retrieved from a study of CD8 T cells in Susac syndrome. Germline CDR1 and CDR2: GTSNPN and SVGIG (reference sequence). The CDR3 runs 15 residues. V gave up 3 bases and J gave up 3 bases; unmatched junction bases: 6. The authors reverse transcribed roughly 0.5 to 1 ug RNA with random hexamers. TCRdb independently ran MiXCR on the immunoSEQ multiplex PCR reads; one entry per CDR3 protein. Of 130,000 to 150,000 distinct CDR3 sequences listed, around 94% are singletons. The V gene is TRBV30, the J gene TRBJ2-2, with TRBD2 matching 8 bases. The receptor's source is a human donor in good health. The sequenced sample was CD4+ T cells from PBMCs. The CDR3: CAWRARGLDTGELFF. CDR3 sequence (DNA): TGTGCCTGGAGGGCCCGGGGACTAGACACCGGGGAGCTGTTTTTT.